The sequence of this T cell receptor beta chain was determined in a study of shared clonotypes between healthy human individuals. Naive CD8 cells, CD45RO-negative and positively selected for CCR7, excluded terminally differentiated effector memory CD45RA+ cells. This CDR3 is built from 14 residues. The protocol was immunoSEQ multiplex PCR, while the TCRdb copy is restricted to in-frame clones and leaves out a portion. The table shows roughly 570,000 clones, with 95% to 98% occurring only once. The V and J genes are TRBV12-1 and TRBJ2-5; TRBD1, the table's D call, was not compared with the DNA. TRBV12-1 is described as a pseudogene. This TCR came from a man aged 25-45 years in good health. Sequenced material: naive CD8+ T cells sorted from blood. Here the CDR3 reads CASSLDRGKETQYF. As DNA, the CDR3 is TGTGCCAGCAGCTTAGACAGGGGTAAAGAGACCCAGTACTTC.